This T cell receptor beta chain was sequenced in a study of early T cells in non-severe SARS-CoV-2 infection. About the study: Whole-blood bulk RNA, unsorted, was sequenced, and chains were unpaired.

Per the germline V gene, CDR1 is ENHRY and CDR2 is SYGVKD. Deletions cut 3 bases from V and 10 bases from J, with 21 bases between. This CDR3 spans 15 amino acids. Of note for this clonotype: What it binds is unknown.

Individual cDNA molecules each received unique molecular identifiers attached to them. TCRdb re-called the 5' RACE reads with MiXCR, one entry per CDR3 protein. Seen here are about 56,000 distinct CDR3 sequences, approximately 10% observed once, and the top ten hold approximately 6.5%. General observations from the study: Anti-spike CD8 responses were favored by VDJdb matching, which missed private and CD4 specificities.

The source is an adult who was a healthcare worker with PCR-confirmed SARS-CoV-2 infection or an uninfected control (not recorded which). The genes are TRBV10-3 and TRBJ1-1; D gene ambiguous. Sequenced input: whole blood. CDR3 DNA: TGTGCCATCAGTGATCATGGACTGAGAACACTTGGAGCTTTCTTT. Translation gives CAISDHGLRTLGAFF.